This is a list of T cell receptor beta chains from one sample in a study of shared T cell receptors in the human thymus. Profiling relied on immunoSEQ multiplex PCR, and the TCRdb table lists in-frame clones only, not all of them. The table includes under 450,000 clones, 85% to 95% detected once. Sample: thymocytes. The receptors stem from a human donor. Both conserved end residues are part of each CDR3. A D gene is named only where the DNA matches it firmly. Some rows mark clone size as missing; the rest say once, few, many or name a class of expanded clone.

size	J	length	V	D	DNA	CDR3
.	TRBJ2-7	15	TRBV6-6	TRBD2	TGTGCCAGCAGTAAGGCTAGCGGGAGCTCCTACGAGCAGTACTTC	CASSKASGSSYEQYF
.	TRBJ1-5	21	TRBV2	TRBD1	TGTGCCAGCAGGCCAGCCAGGGGGACAGAAGTAAGTCGTGTGGGCAATCAGCCCCAGCATTTT	CASRPARGTEVSRVGNQPQHF
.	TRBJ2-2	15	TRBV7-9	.	TGTGCCAGCAGACTCCCGGGACAGAACACCGGGGAGCTGTTTTTT	CASRLPGQNTGELFF
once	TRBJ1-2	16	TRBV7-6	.	TGTGCCAGCAGCGAAGTGGGGGCCAGGGGTAACTATGGCTACACCTTC	CASSEVGARGNYGYTF
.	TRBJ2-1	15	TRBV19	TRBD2	TGTGCCAGTAGTATAAAGCGGGAGGGCCTTTTTGAGCAGTTCTTC	CASSIKREGLFEQFF
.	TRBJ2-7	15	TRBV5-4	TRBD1	TGTGCCAGCAGCCAGGACAGGGGCCGAGTCTACGAGCAGTACTTC	CASSQDRGRVYEQYF
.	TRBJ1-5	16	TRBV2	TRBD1	TGTGCCAGCACCGCCGGACAGGGCCTTCCAAATCAGCCCCAGCATTTT	CASTAGQGLPNQPQHF
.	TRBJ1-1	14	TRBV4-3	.	TGCGCCAGCAGCCAAGCTTGGAGGGACACTGAAGCTTTCTTT	CASSQAWRDTEAFF
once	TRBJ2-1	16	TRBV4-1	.	TGCGCCAGCAGCCAAGACCTATGGGCTTCGGGCAATGAGCAGTTCTTC	CASSQDLWASGNEQFF
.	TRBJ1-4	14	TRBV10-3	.	TGTGCCATCAGTGGGCAGGGGAGGGGAGAAAAACTGTTTTTT	CAISGQGRGEKLFF
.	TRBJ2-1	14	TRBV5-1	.	TGCGCCAGCACAGGGGCGGGCCTCTACAATGAGCAGTTCTTC	CASTGAGLYNEQFF
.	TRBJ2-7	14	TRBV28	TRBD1	TGTGCCAGCAGTCCAGAAGACAGGGGATCCGAGCAGTACTTC	CASSPEDRGSEQYF
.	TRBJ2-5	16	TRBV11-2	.	TGTGCCAGCAGCTTAGGCCCTCTAGTTGTCACAGAGACCCAGTACTTC	CASSLGPLVVTETQYF
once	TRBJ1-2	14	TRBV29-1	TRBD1	TGCAGCGTTGAACCGGGACAGGAAAACTATGGCTACACCTTC	CSVEPGQENYGYTF
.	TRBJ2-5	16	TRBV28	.	TGTGCCAGCATCGGGCCCTCATGGGGGTACCAAGAGACCCAGTACTTC	CASIGPSWGYQETQYF
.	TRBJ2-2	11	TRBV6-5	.	TGTGCCACCCGAGGGAACGGGGAGCTGTTTTTT	CATRGNGELFF
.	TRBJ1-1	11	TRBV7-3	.	TGTGCCAGCAGCCGCGAGGCTGAAGCTTTCTTT	CASSREAEAFF
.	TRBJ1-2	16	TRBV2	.	TGTGCCAGCAGTGTGAAGGGGAATCGGCTAGGCTATGGCTACACCTTC	CASSVKGNRLGYGYTF
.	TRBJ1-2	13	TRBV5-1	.	TGCGCCAGCAGCCCGGACAAAACCTATGGCTACACCTTC	CASSPDKTYGYTF
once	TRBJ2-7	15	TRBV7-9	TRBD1	TGTGCCAGCAGTGGTCGGACAGGGTATTCCTACGAGCAGTACTTC	CASSGRTGYSYEQYF
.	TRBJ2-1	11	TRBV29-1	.	TGCAGCGACCGGGACTTCAATGAGCAGTTCTTC	CSDRDFNEQFF
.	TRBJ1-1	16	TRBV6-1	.	TGTGCCAGCAGTGAATGCGAAGGGGCGACGGACACTGAAGCTTTCTTT	CASSECEGATDTEAFF
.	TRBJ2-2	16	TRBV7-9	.	TGTGCCAGCAGCTTAGCCCCGGATCCGAGGACCGGGGAGCTGTTTTTT	CASSLAPDPRTGELFF
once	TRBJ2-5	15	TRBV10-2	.	TGCGCCAGCAGAGGCCGGGCCCACTGGGAAGAGACCCAGTACTTC	CASRGRAHWEETQYF
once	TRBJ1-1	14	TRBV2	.	TGTGCCAGCAGTCCAAAATACTTCTTCACTGAAGCTTTCTTT	CASSPKYFFTEAFF
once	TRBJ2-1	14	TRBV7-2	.	TGTGCCAGCAGCCTTCTGGGGCCCTACAATGAGCAGTTCTTC	CASSLLGPYNEQFF
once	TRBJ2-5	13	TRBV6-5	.	TGTGCCAGCAACCCGGGAGATCCGGAGACCCAGTACTTC	CASNPGDPETQYF
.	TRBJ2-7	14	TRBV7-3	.	TGTGCCAGCAGCCCCCAGGGCAGACCCTACGAGCAGTACTTC	CASSPQGRPYEQYF
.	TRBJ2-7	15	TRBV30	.	TGTGCCTGGAGTGTATCCGAGCCCAGGGGAAACGAGCAGTACTTC	CAWSVSEPRGNEQYF
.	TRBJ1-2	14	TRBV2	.	TGTGCCAGCAGTGTTCGGGGATCCAAGTATGGCTACACCTTC	CASSVRGSKYGYTF
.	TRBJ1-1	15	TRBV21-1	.	TGTGCCAGCAGCTCCTCGGGAGGGCTGAACACTGAAGCTTTCTTT	CASSSSGGLNTEAFF
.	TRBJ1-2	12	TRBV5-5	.	TGTGCCAGCAGCTTAGGGGGACATGGCTACACCTTC	CASSLGGHGYTF
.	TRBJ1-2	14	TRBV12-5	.	TGTGCTAGTGGTCTCGCCAACGGAGGAAATGGCTACACCTTC	CASGLANGGNGYTF